This T cell receptor (beta chain) was identified during a study of blood T cell repertoires in COVID-19. Study in general: The cDNA or gDNA used as material had been derived from T cells, B-cell-depleted T cells, or PBMCs.

Using immunoSEQ multiplex PCR, the repertoire was profiled, and TCRdb retains in-frame clones only, with some absent. The data contain about 130,000 clones, approximately 90% of them seen just once; the ten biggest clones take up 2.5% to 3%. The CDR3 covers 16 residues. Per the germline V gene, CDR1 is SGHAT and CDR2 is FQDESV (reference sequence). The V end lost 1 base, the J end lost 2 bases, and 14 bases lay between the germline ends. The chain recombines TRBV11-1 with TRBJ2-5; D may be TRBD2 (6 bases). Input material: peripheral blood. The source is a man in his fifties or sixties with active or convalescent COVID-19. The CDR3 sequence: CASSLVRDSLQETQYF. The CDR3 nucleotides are TGTGCCAGCAGCTTAGTTAGGGACTCACTGCAAGAGACCCAGTACTTC.